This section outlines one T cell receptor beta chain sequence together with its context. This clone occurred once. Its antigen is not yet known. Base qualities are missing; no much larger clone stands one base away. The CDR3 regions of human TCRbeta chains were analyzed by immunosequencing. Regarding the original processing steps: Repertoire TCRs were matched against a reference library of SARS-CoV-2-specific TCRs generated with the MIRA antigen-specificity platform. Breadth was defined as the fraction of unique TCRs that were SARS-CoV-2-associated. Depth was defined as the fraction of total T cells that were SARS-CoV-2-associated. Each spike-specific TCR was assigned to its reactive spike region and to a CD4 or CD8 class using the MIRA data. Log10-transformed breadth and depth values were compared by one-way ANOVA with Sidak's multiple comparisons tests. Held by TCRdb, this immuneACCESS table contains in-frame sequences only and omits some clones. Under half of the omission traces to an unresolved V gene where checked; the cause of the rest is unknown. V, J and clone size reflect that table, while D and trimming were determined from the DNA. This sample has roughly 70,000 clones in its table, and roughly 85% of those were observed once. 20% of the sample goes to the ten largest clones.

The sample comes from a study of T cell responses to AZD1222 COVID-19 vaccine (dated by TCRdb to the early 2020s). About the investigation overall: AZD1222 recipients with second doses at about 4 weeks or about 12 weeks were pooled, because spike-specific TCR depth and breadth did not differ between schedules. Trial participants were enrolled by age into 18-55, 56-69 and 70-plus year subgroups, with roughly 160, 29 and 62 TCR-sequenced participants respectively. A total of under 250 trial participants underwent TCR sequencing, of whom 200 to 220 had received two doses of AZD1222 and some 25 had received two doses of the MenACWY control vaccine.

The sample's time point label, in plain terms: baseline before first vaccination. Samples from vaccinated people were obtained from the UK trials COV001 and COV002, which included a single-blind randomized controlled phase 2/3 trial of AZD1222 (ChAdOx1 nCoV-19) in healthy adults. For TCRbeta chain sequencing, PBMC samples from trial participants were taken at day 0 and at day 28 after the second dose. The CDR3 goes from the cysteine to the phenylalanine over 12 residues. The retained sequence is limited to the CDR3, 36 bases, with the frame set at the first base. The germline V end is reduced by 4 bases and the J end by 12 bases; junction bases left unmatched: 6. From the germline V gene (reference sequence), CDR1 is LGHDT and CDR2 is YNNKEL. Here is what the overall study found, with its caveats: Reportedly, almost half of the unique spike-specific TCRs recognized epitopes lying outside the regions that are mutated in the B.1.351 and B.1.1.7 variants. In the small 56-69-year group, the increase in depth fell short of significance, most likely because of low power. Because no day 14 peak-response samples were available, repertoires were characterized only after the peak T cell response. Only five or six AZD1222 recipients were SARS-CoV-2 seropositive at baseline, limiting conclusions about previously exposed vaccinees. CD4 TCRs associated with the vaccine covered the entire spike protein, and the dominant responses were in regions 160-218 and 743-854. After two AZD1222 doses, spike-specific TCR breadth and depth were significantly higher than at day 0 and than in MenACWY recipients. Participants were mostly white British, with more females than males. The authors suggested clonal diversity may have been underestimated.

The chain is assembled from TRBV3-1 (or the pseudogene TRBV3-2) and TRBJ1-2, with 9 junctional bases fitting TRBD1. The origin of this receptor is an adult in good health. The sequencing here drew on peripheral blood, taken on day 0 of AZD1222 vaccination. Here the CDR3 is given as CASSRGTGWHTF. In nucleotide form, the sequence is TGTGCCAGCAGCCGAGGGACAGGGTGGCACACCTTC.